Described below is a single T cell receptor (beta chain) sequence and its context. This clonotype is classified as medium-sized (0.01 to 0.1%). No antigen is known for it. No much larger clone exists at a distance of one base, and base qualities are not known. This specimen comes from a study (dated by TCRdb to 2016 to 2017). Turning to the overall study: The study used sequence and structural analyses to characterize human CD8+ TCR repertoires recognizing immunodominant viral antigens. General findings and caveats noted by the study authors: The CD8+ TCR repertoires specific to different immunodominant viral antigens were reported to be highly diverse and distinct from one another.

CDR3 length: 13 amino acids, cysteine to phenylalanine. Only the CDR3 DNA stays, 39 bases, in frame from base 1. As encoded in the germline V gene (reference sequence), CDR1 is LNHDA while CDR2 is SQIVND. V is clipped by 6 bases and J by 7 bases, and the sequence between their germline boundaries is 16 bases long. The run used an Illumina HiSeq 2500. In-frame beta chains were kept once TCRdb had trimmed the public reads at Q25 with fastp and called clones with MiXCR. Identical CDR3 proteins give one entry, which carries the most common genes and DNA. For this sample the table gives around 1,100 distinct CDR3 sequences, of which 41% were detected only once. Around two thirds of the sample comes from the top ten.

Recombination connected TRBV19 to TRBJ2-7; no D gene is confidently identified. The sequence was collected from a male donor. Source material: CD8+ T cells (not recorded whether cultured). The CDR3 here reads CASSSRSQVEQYF. The DNA sequence reads TGTGCCAGTAGCTCAAGATCGCAGGTGGAGCAGTACTTC.